This T cell receptor (beta chain) is drawn from a study of T cells in Graves' hyperthyroidism and ophthalmopathy. Overall study findings and caveats: Most clonotypes expanded in the thyroid (above 0.001) were also present in blood.

Regarding this clonotype: No antigen is known for it.

TCR beta CDR3 regions were amplified from RNA transcripts. During a first-round RT-PCR of the TCR CDR3, the HTBI primer set was used. TCRdb redid the calling of the multiplex PCR reads with MiXCR, one entry per CDR3 protein. The sample has 500,000 to 600,000 distinct CDR3 sequences; about 43% are singletons. Germline V gene lookup returns CDR1 SEHNR and CDR2 FQNEAQ (reference sequence). V shed 1 base and J 0 bases; nucleotides not matched to a gene: 18. There are 21 residues in the CDR3. Newly diagnosed patients aged 18 to 65 had hyperthyroidism of under 2 months' duration. Uncontrolled infection, other autoimmune disease, pregnancy or lactation disqualified patients from enrolment.

This chain links TRBV7-9 with TRBJ1-3; 7 nucleotides align to TRBD1. Specimen: peripheral blood or thyroid tissue (not recorded which). The receptor was derived from a woman younger than 35 with Graves' hyperthyroidism. CDR3 in DNA: TGTGCCAGCAGCTTAGATCGCACCGAGGACAGGAGTTACCTCTCTGGAAACACCATATATTTT. Translating gives CASSLDRTEDRSYLSGNTIYF.